This is a list of T cell receptor beta chains from one sample in a study of regulatory T cells in long-lasting Graves disease. Each CDR3 protein is one row after TCRdb ran MiXCR on the multiplex PCR reads. The table lists hundreds of thousands of distinct CDR3 sequences, less than 25% of them singletons. Sample: peripheral blood mononuclear cells (PBMCs), taken when the disease was refractory, from a patient treated with antithyroid drugs. These receptors came from a female donor with Graves disease. CDR3s include the opening cysteine and the closing phenylalanine or tryptophan. Fields, in order: D gene, J gene, V gene, clone size, CDR3 protein, CDR3 DNA. A D gene is named only where the DNA matches it firmly. The size entry is marked missing in some rows and otherwise reads once, few, many or a size class.

D: NA
J: TRBJ1-5
V: TRBV10-3
size: few
CDR3: CAINPDGNRPQHF
DNA: TGTGCCATCAACCCGGACGGCAATCGGCCCCAGCATTTT

D: NA
J: TRBJ2-7
V: TRBV7-6
size: NA
CDR3: CASSSGEGTYEQYF
DNA: TGTGCCAGCAGCTCCGGGGAAGGTACCTACGAGCAGTACTTC

D: TRBD1
J: TRBJ1-1
V: TRBV20-1
size: few
CDR3: CSARVGPGQGVYTEAFF
DNA: TGCAGTGCTAGAGTGGGGCCTGGACAGGGCGTTTACACTGAAGCTTTCTTT

D: TRBD2
J: TRBJ2-6
V: TRBV25-1
size: many
CDR3: CATRRGGRRGANVLTF
DNA: TGTGCCACACGTCGGGGGGGTCGTCGGGGGGCCAACGTCCTGACTTTC

D: NA
J: TRBJ1-1
V: TRBV12-3/TRBV12-4
size: many
CDR3: CASTLGGVTEAFF
DNA: TGTGCCAGCACCCTAGGGGGGGTAACTGAAGCTTTCTTT

D: TRBD2
J: TRBJ2-7
V: TRBV7-9
size: NA
CDR3: CASSLFRDYSYEQYF
DNA: TGTGCCAGCAGCTTATTTAGGGACTACTCCTACGAGCAGTACTTC

D: NA
J: TRBJ1-2
V: TRBV28
size: many
CDR3: CASSVSGHYGYTF
DNA: TGTGCCAGCAGTGTATCCGGGCACTATGGCTACACCTTC

D: TRBD2
J: TRBJ2-7
V: TRBV28
size: many
CDR3: CASSLPAGLSSYEQYF
DNA: TGTGCCAGCAGTTTACCAGCGGGACTGAGCTCCTACGAGCAGTACTTC

D: NA
J: TRBJ2-7
V: TRBV6-2/TRBV6-3
size: NA
CDR3: CASSYWGSTYEQYF
DNA: TGTGCCAGCAGTTACTGGGGCAGCACCTACGAGCAGTACTTC

D: NA
J: TRBJ1-1
V: TRBV30
size: many
CDR3: CAWSRGPEAFF
DNA: TGTGCCTGGAGTCGAGGACCTGAAGCTTTCTTT

D: TRBD1
J: TRBJ1-2
V: TRBV7-9
size: NA
CDR3: CASSYGDRGEVGYTF
DNA: TGTGCCAGCAGCTACGGGGACAGGGGCGAGGTTGGCTACACCTTC

D: TRBD2
J: TRBJ2-1
V: TRBV28
size: NA
CDR3: CASNPGTSDYNEQFF
DNA: TGTGCCAGCAATCCCGGGACTAGCGACTACAATGAGCAGTTCTTC